These 31 T cell receptor beta chains were sequenced from one sample in a study of OX40 agonist ivuxolimab in advanced cancers. Profiling relied on immunoSEQ multiplex PCR, and the TCRdb table lists in-frame clones only, not all of them. This table holds approximately 68,000 clones, approximately 89% found once. The sample here was CD4+ or CD8+ T cells sorted from blood, taken in a trial of the OX40 agonist ivuxolimab. These receptors originate from an adult with an advanced solid tumor such as melanoma, head and neck, liver or kidney cancer.

The CDR3 loop reads CASSPDGPRGYTF. The CDR3 coding sequence is TGTGCCAGCAGCCCGGACGGCCCTCGAGGCTACACCTTC. The rearrangement uses TRBV6-6 and TRBJ1-2; D gene unclear. The CDR3 runs to 13 residues. The V gene lost 6 bases and the J gene lost 8 bases, with 16 bases spanning the gap. The V gene's germline CDR1 is MNHNY and CDR2 SVGAGI (reference sequence).

This clone was seen just once. V is TRBV6-1 and J is TRBJ2-5; the D gene could be TRBD1 or TRBD2 (6 bases each). Germline V gene sequence: CDR1 MNHNS, CDR2 SASEGT. The CDR3 is 19 residues long. V was pared by 0 bases and J by 1 base, with 21 bases between. The CDR3 loop reads CASSEALPGGLVVQETQYF. In DNA, the CDR3 is TGTGCCAGCAGTGAAGCGCTTCCTGGGGGGCTGGTGGTCCAAGAGACCCAGTACTTC.

V is TRBV5-1 and J is TRBJ2-7; TRBD1 agrees at 7 bases. Germline trimming cut 3 bases from V and 4 bases from J; bases unmatched to any gene: 7. This CDR3 has 14 amino acids. Germline V gene sequence: CDR1 SGHRS, CDR2 YFSETQ. In DNA form, the CDR3 reads TGCGCCAGCAGCTCCGAGACAGGGCTTTACGAGCAGTACTTC. Its translation: CASSSETGLYEQYF.

The rearrangement uses TRBV6-6 and TRBJ1-1, with TRBD1 as a possible D gene (5 bases). Deletions cut 2 bases from V and 8 bases from J, with 15 bases between. CDR1 is MNHNY and CDR2 is SVGAGI in the germline V gene (reference sequence). The CDR3 has 14 residues. CDR3 bases: TGTGCCAGCAGTTACAAGGGGACGACGGGGGAAGCTTTCTTT. The encoded protein is CASSYKGTTGEAFF.

Points on this clone: At one of its ends the junction is not consistent with the germline gene, which may arise from a read error. The chain employs TRBV6-5 and TRBJ1-2; D is ambiguous. Germline V CDR1 and CDR2: MNHEY, SVGAGI. This CDR3 has 14 residues. The CDR3 coding sequence is TGTGCCAGCAGTAACTCGGACCAACTTGATGGCTACACCTTC. Translated, it gives CASSNSDQLDGYTF.

This clone appeared once. V usage is TRBV6-1 and J usage is TRBJ2-3; 10 positions match TRBD2. The CDR3 spans 14 residues. The J segment lost 3 bases and the V segment lost 4 bases, leaving 1 base of the junction unmatched. In germline, CDR1 is MNHNS, CDR2 SASEGT. CDR3 residues: CASSASGSTDTQYF. The CDR3 nucleotides read TGTGCCAGCAGTGCTAGCGGGAGTACAGATACGCAGTATTTT.

The gene calls are TRBV21-1 and TRBJ2-7; the table's D call of TRBD2 was not tested on the DNA. TRBV21-1 is a recognized pseudogene. There are 15 residues in the CDR3. The CDR3 loop is CARKSGLAGLCEQYF. As DNA, the CDR3 is TGTGCCAGAAAATCGGGACTAGCAGGACTTTGTGAGCAGTACTTC.

This clone has just a few counts. The rearrangement joins TRBV2 to TRBJ2-7; either TRBD1 or TRBD2 may supply D (5 bases each). Trimming pared 4 bases from V and 7 bases from J, leaving 14 bases between. CDR1 is SNHLY, CDR2 FYNNEI, per germline. The CDR3 is made up of 13 amino acids. CDR3 amino acids: CASSVEGPGEQYF. The DNA for the CDR3 is TGTGCCAGCAGTGTCGAGGGACCGGGGGAGCAGTACTTC.

V usage is TRBV18 and J usage is TRBJ1-1, with 7 bases lining up with TRBD1. The CDR3 covers 14 residues. Germline V CDR1 and CDR2: KGHSH, LQKENI. V lost 5 bases, J lost 4 bases, and 7 bases stayed unmatched. CDR3 bases: TGTGCCAGCTCAGCCGAACAGGGGAGCACTGAAGCTTTCTTT. Encoded protein: CASSAEQGSTEAFF.

This clone came up once. J is TRBJ1-2 and V is TRBV5-4; weak D call: TRBD1 (6 bases). V was cut by 4 bases and J by 3 bases, with 13 bases left in between. The CDR3 is 14 amino acids. Looked up from germline, CDR1 is SGHNT and CDR2 is YYREEE (reference sequence). CDR3 amino acids: CASSGSTGYYGYTF. The CDR3 nucleotides read TGTGCCAGCAGCGGGTCGACAGGCTACTATGGCTACACCTTC. Complete variable domain (other parts from reference TRBV5-4 and TRBJ1-2): ETGVTQSPTHLIKTRGQQVTLRCSSQSGHNTVSWYQQALGQGPQFIFQYYREEENGRGNFPPRFSGLQFPNYSSELNVNALELDDSALYLCASSGSTGYYGYTFGSGTRLTVV.

A word on this clone: Other DNA sequences in this specimen translate into the identical CDR3. This chain uses TRBV28 with TRBJ1-2; TRBD1 might be the D (5 bases). Trimming pared 3 bases from V and 8 bases from J, leaving 7 bases between. This CDR3 spans 11 amino acids. Germline V gene data show CDR1 as MDHEN and CDR2 as SYDVKM. The CDR3 region is CASSLGRGYTF. The CDR3 DNA is TGTGCCAGCAGTTTGGGGCGCGGCTACACCTTC.

The genes are TRBV4-3 and TRBJ1-2, with 9 bases that match TRBD1. Germline V CDR1 and CDR2: LGHNA, YSLEER. The CDR3 loop spans 14 amino acids. J lost 2 bases, V lost 4 bases, and 2 bases had no gene match. CDR3 in amino acids: CASSPGQGNYGYTF. The CDR3 DNA sequence: TGCGCCAGCAGCCCCGGACAGGGGAACTATGGCTACACCTTC.

This clone was seen a handful of times. The chain joins TRBV2 to TRBJ2-7, with 9 bases lining up with TRBD1. The V gene end was trimmed by 6 bases and the J gene end by 6 bases; junction bases not matched to a gene: 12. Germline loops: CDR1 SNHLY, CDR2 FYNNEI. The CDR3 loop spans 15 amino acids. The CDR3 region has the DNA TGTGCCAGCAGCTCCCGGGACAGGGTACGAGGCGAGCAGTACTTC. Protein sequence: CASSSRDRVRGEQYF.

The chain joins TRBV6-6 to TRBJ1-1; D not resolved. The CDR3 is 16 amino acids. The ends were cut back, 2 bases at V and 0 bases at J, with 13 bases in the middle. Germline V gene data show CDR1 as MNHNY and CDR2 as SVGAGI (reference sequence). The DNA of the CDR3 is TGTGCCAGCAGTTACAACCCGCCCAACATGAACACTGAAGCTTTCTTT. This sequence encodes CASSYNPPNMNTEAFF.

The chain has TRBV5-8 and TRBJ1-5; 7 bases match TRBD1. In germline, CDR1 is SGHTS, CDR2 YDEGEE. The CDR3 contains 15 residues. The trim removed 0 bases at V and 6 bases at J, leaving 6 bases unmatched. CDR3 nucleotides: TGTGCCAGCAGCTTGGTGGGGAGGGGGCCTCAGCCCCAGCATTTT. Its protein product is CASSLVGRGPQPQHF.

This clone was counted a single time. The V gene is TRBV13, the J gene TRBJ2-1; TRBD2 aligns across 16 bases. The CDR3 contains 17 residues. CDR1 and CDR2 (germline): PRHDT, FYEKMQ (reference sequence). The V gene end was trimmed by 3 bases and the J gene end by 9 bases; junction bases not matched to a gene: 8. CDR3 residues: CASSLGLAGGKAGEQFF. In nucleotides, the CDR3 is TGTGCCAGCAGCTTGGGACTAGCGGGGGGGAAAGCGGGTGAGCAGTTCTTC.

This clone has only a few counts. The CDR3 DNA sequence: TGTGCCAGCAGCTCAGGGGGTGTCGAGACCCAGTACTTC. It is translated as CASSSGGVETQYF. This chain links TRBV28 with TRBJ2-5; 7 positions agree with TRBD1. The germline CDR1 and CDR2 sequences are MDHEN and SYDVKM. The CDR3 contains 13 residues. The ends lost 6 bases at V and 5 bases at J; junction bases unmatched: 6.

This chain uses TRBV29-1 with TRBJ1-2; D perhaps matches TRBD1 (5 bases). CDR3 size: 13 residues. In germline, CDR1 is SQVTM, CDR2 ANQGSEA. V lost 6 bases and J lost 6, with 17 bases in between. The CDR3 bases are TGCAGCGTAGTTCCCGGGGGAGTACATGGCTACACCTTC. Translating it yields CSVVPGGVHGYTF.

The chain uses TRBV13 and TRBJ1-1; no reliable D call. There are 12 residues in the CDR3. Germline V gene sequence: CDR1 PRHDT, CDR2 FYEKMQ (reference sequence). V was trimmed by 6 bases and J by 0 bases, leaving 5 bases between them. This CDR3 is CASRLMNTEAFF. The DNA for the CDR3 is TGTGCCAGCAGATTGATGAACACTGAAGCTTTCTTT. Full variable domain (missing parts from reference TRBV13 and TRBJ1-1): AAGVIQSPRHLIKEKRETATLKCYPIPRHDTVYWYQQGPGQDPQFLISFYEKMQSDKGSIPDRFSAQQFSDYHSELNMSSLELGDSALYFCASRLMNTEAFFGQGTRLTVV.

V and J are TRBV7-9 and TRBJ1-2; D uncertain. Trimming cost V 6 bases and J 5 bases, with 7 bases left between them. The CDR3 consists of 11 residues. Germline CDR1 is SEHNR and CDR2 is FQNEAQ (reference sequence). The CDR3 loop reads CASSTVYGYTF. The DNA of the CDR3 is TGTGCCAGCAGTACTGTGTATGGCTACACCTTC.

This chain connects TRBV7-9 to TRBJ2-7; possibly TRBD1 or TRBD2 for D (5 bases each). This CDR3 is built from 13 residues. The V and J ends lost 1 base and 4 bases respectively, with 8 bases between them. Germline V lookup: CDR1 SEHNR, CDR2 FQNEAQ (reference sequence). The CDR3 DNA sequence: TGTGCCAGCAGCTTAGTTGGGGGTTACGAGCAGTACTTC. Amino acid sequence: CASSLVGGYEQYF.

The genes are TRBV6-5 and TRBJ2-5; 13 nucleotides align to TRBD2. The CDR3 has 16 amino acids. J gave up 5 bases and V 3 bases, and 6 bases lay outside the gene matches. Looked up from germline, CDR1 is MNHEY and CDR2 is SVGAGI. The CDR3 region is CASSYRGTSGVETQYF. In nucleotides, the CDR3 is TGTGCCAGCAGTTATAGGGGGACTAGCGGGGTGGAGACCCAGTACTTC.

About this clone: Other DNA sequences in this specimen translate into the identical CDR3. V and J are TRBV4-3 and TRBJ1-5, with D perhaps TRBD1 (6 bases). V lost 0 bases to trimming and J lost 6 bases, with 12 bases between them. CDR1 is LGHNA and CDR2 is YSLEER in the germline V gene. This CDR3 spans 15 amino acids. The CDR3 DNA follows: TGCGCCAGCAGCCAAGATCTGGGGGCGGTTCAGCCCCAGCATTTT. The encoded protein is CASSQDLGAVQPQHF.

This clone has just one count. The J gene is TRBJ2-7, the V gene TRBV7-9; 10 bases match TRBD1. This CDR3 has 15 amino acids. Trimming cost V 3 bases and J 4 bases; bases outside gene matches: 6. Per the germline V gene, CDR1 is SEHNR and CDR2 is FQNEAQ (reference sequence). CDR3 residues: CASSFTGTGAYEQYF. CDR3 sequence (DNA): TGTGCCAGCAGCTTTACCGGGACAGGGGCGTACGAGCAGTACTTC.

In its sample, this clone was seen a few times. The chain combines TRBV18 with TRBJ2-1; 7 bases align to TRBD2. Germline V gene data show CDR1 as KGHSH and CDR2 as LQKENI. The V and J ends lost 3 bases and 6 bases, in that order; junction bases with no gene match: 11. This CDR3 comprises 16 residues. The CDR3 sequence: CASSPQSSGRSNEQFF. The CDR3 DNA reads as TGTGCCAGCTCACCTCAGTCTAGCGGTCGGTCCAATGAGCAGTTCTTC.

The chain joins TRBV7-8 to TRBJ2-3, with 14 positions matching TRBD2. Trimming took 5 bases from V and 3 from J; bases not matched to a gene: 4. Germline V gene sequence: CDR1 SGHVS, CDR2 FQNEAQ. The CDR3 contains 16 residues. CDR3 coding DNA: TGTGCCAGCAGCCTCTGGACTAGCGGGGGGACAGATACGCAGTATTTT. Encoded protein: CASSLWTSGGTDTQYF.

This chain uses TRBV6-1 with TRBJ1-1; no clear D. The CDR3 has 16 residues. Trimming took 0 bases from V and 3 from J, leaving 14 bases between them. Germline lookup yields CDR1 MNHNS and CDR2 SASEGT. The CDR3 bases are TGTGCCAGCAGTGAAGCGCGGGAGGCGTGGCACACTGAAGCTTTCTTT. Amino acids: CASSEAREAWHTEAFF.

This clone was detected a few times. The V call is TRBV27, the J call TRBJ2-1, with 8 bases lining up with TRBD2. This CDR3 spans 17 amino acids. The V gene's germline CDR1 is MNHEY and CDR2 SMNVEV (reference sequence). Unmatched junction bases numbered 10, after V lost 6 bases and J lost 0 bases. The CDR3 DNA sequence: TGTGCCAGCAGCCCCGGGGGGGGCGGCAGCTCCTACAATGAGCAGTTCTTC. Protein: CASSPGGGGSSYNEQFF.

This chain connects TRBV18 to TRBJ2-3; D gene unclear. The CDR3 runs to 15 residues. CDR1 and CDR2 (germline): KGHSH, LQKENI. V lost 1 base and J lost 5, with 13 bases in between. The CDR3 coding sequence is TGTGCCAGCTCACCACGGGGAACGGACGGAGATACGCAGTATTTT. Translation: CASSPRGTDGDTQYF. The whole variable domain, remainder taken from reference TRBV18 and TRBJ2-3, is NAGVMQNPRHLVRRRGQEARLRCSPMKGHSHVYWYRQLPEEGLKFMVYLQKENIIDESGMPKERFSAEFPKEGPSILRIQQVVRGDSAAYFCASSPRGTDGDTQYFGPGTRLTVL.

V is TRBV2 and J is TRBJ1-1; tentatively, D is TRBD1 (5 bases). The CDR3 is 14 amino acids. Trimming pared 6 bases from V and 3 bases from J, leaving 14 bases between. The germline V gene encodes CDR1 SNHLY and CDR2 FYNNEI. The DNA for the CDR3 is TGTGCCAGCAGGCCCGGGACGGCAGACACTGAAGCTTTCTTT. As protein: CASRPGTADTEAFF.

This clone was seen only once. J is TRBJ2-1 and V is TRBV7-8; D ambiguous. V lost 10 bases and J lost 3, with 7 bases in between. The CDR3 is made up of 11 amino acids. Germline CDR1 is SGHVS and CDR2 is FQNEAQ. The CDR3 DNA follows: TGTGCCACCTCTGACTACAATGAGCAGTTCTTC. Translating gives CATSDYNEQFF.